The 26 T cell receptor beta chains below all came from one sample that was sequenced in a study of CD8 T cells in ankylosing spondylitis. Each CDR3 protein is one row after TCRdb ran MiXCR on the 5' RACE reads. The profile shows around 75,000 distinct CDR3 sequences, approximately 5.3% of them singletons. Input material: blood, either unsorted or a sorted T cell fraction (not recorded which). The receptor source for this set is a male donor with ankylosing spondylitis or in good health (not recorded which).

The chain uses TRBV5-1 and TRBJ1-2; maybe TRBD1 (5 bases). Germline assignment: CDR1 SGHRS and CDR2 YFSETQ. The V end was cut by 4 bases, the J end by 7 bases, with 11 bases between. This CDR3 region has 12 residues. The CDR3 loop reads CASSRGDLGYTF. CDR3 DNA: TGCGCCAGCAGCCGTGGGGACCTTGGCTACACCTTC. The full variable domain, its missing parts supplied by reference TRBV5-1 and TRBJ1-2, is KAGVTQTPRYLIKTRGQQVTLSCSPISGHRSVSWYQQTPGQGLQFLFEYFSETQRNKGNFPGRFSGRQFSNSRSEMNVSTLELGDSALYLCASSRGDLGYTFGSGTRLTVV.

Ten or more counts support this clonotype. V is TRBV18 and J is TRBJ1-1; D gene uncertain. Germline CDR1 KGHSH, CDR2 LQKENI. The ends were cut back, 3 bases at V and 1 base at J, with 6 bases in the middle. The CDR3 loop spans 13 amino acids. In DNA, the CDR3 is TGTGCCAGCTCACCCCCTACGAACACTGAAGCTTTCTTT. Amino acid sequence: CASSPPTNTEAFF.

This clonotype was counted many times. The chain joins TRBV18 to TRBJ2-5; TRBD1 matches at 7 bases. Germline-derived CDR1 and CDR2 are KGHSH and LQKENI. The CDR3 has 16 residues. The V and J ends lost 4 bases and 2 bases, in that order; junction bases with no gene match: 10. CDR3 sequence: CASSQTPDRQQETQYF. CDR3 DNA: TGTGCCAGCTCACAAACACCGGACAGGCAACAAGAGACCCAGTACTTC.

V gene TRBV7-2 combines with J gene TRBJ1-6, with 7 positions matching TRBD1. V trimming: 5 bases; J trimming: 8 bases; junction bases outside the gene matches: 9. The CDR3 totals 15 residues. Germline values: CDR1 SGHTA, CDR2 FQGNSA. The CDR3 bases are TGTGCCAGCAGCACCTACAGGGGTTATGATTCACCCCTCCACTTT. Protein: CASSTYRGYDSPLHF.

This clonotype appeared many times. This chain uses TRBV5-1 with TRBJ2-5; tentative D call: TRBD2 (5 bases). This CDR3 comprises 15 residues. V was shortened by 0 bases and J by 5 bases, with 14 bases between the two germline ends. Germline loops: CDR1 SGHRS, CDR2 YFSETQ. CDR3: CASSLAVGVGETQYF. The CDR3 DNA reads as TGCGCCAGCAGCTTGGCCGTCGGGGTTGGGGAGACCCAGTACTTC.

This clonotype was seen many times. The V and J genes are TRBV30 and TRBJ1-1, with D perhaps matching TRBD1 (5 bases). Germline V gene data show CDR1 as GTSNPN and CDR2 as SVGIG (reference sequence). V was trimmed by 5 bases and J by 5 bases, leaving 12 bases between them. CDR3 length: 12 amino acids. CDR3 region: CAWLGWGTEAFF. Here the CDR3 DNA reads TGTGCCTGGTTGGGATGGGGGACTGAAGCTTTCTTT.

This clonotype was detected many times. The chain combines TRBV18 with TRBJ2-7; D might be TRBD2 (5 bases). CDR3 length: 15 amino acids. Germline V gene sequence: CDR1 KGHSH, CDR2 LQKENI. V lost 0 bases to trimming and J lost 3 bases, with 12 bases between them. CDR3 nucleotide sequence: TGTGCCAGCTCACCACCCGGGGTAGGGAGCTACGAGCAGTACTTC. Amino acid sequence: CASSPPGVGSYEQYF.

Many counts were recorded for this clonotype. The CDR3: CASSQLGTPGWTEAFF. Here the CDR3 DNA reads TGTGCCAGCTCACAACTCGGGACACCGGGATGGACTGAAGCTTTCTTT. The chain combines TRBV18 with TRBJ1-1; the D gene is possibly TRBD1 (6 bases). Germline CDR1 KGHSH, CDR2 LQKENI. This CDR3 is built from 16 residues. V lost 4 bases and J lost 5, with 20 bases in between.

In this sample, this clonotype turned up many times. V gene TRBV7-6 combines with J gene TRBJ2-7; no clear D gene. The ends were cut back, 0 bases at V and 0 bases at J, with 6 bases in the middle. The germline CDR1 and CDR2 sequences are SGHVS and FNYEAQ. CDR3 length: 14 residues. The CDR3 nucleotides read TGTGCCAGCAGCTTAGCCCCGAGCTCCTACGAGCAGTACTTC. This sequence encodes CASSLAPSSYEQYF.

This clonotype was picked up many times. V and J are TRBV12-3 or TRBV12-4 and TRBJ2-7; 8 bases line up with TRBD2. Unmatched junction bases numbered 3, after V lost 6 bases and J lost 5 bases. CDR3 length: 12 residues. DNA for the CDR3: TGTGCCAGCAGAGCGGGGGCGGACGAGCAGTACTTC. It translates to CASRAGADEQYF.

This clonotype was seen repeatedly, ten times or more. This chain uses TRBV5-1 with TRBJ1-6; D might be TRBD1 (6 bases). Per the germline V gene, CDR1 is SGHRS and CDR2 is YFSETQ. V gave up 0 bases and J gave up 8 bases, with 12 bases separating them. This CDR3 comprises 15 residues. The CDR3 protein is CASSLAGGGYSPLHF. The CDR3 nucleotides are TGCGCCAGCAGCTTGGCCGGGGGCGGATATTCACCCCTCCACTTT.

Ten or more counts support this clonotype. The chain combines TRBV7-3 with TRBJ2-3, with D tentatively TRBD1 (5 bases). V lost 0 bases and J lost 1, with 11 bases in between. Per the germline V gene, CDR1 is SGHTA and CDR2 is FQGTGA. This CDR3 is 16 amino acids long. The CDR3 coding sequence is TGTGCCAGCAGCTTAACTGGGGCAGGCCGCACAGATACGCAGTATTTT. Amino acids: CASSLTGAGRTDTQYF.

This clonotype was seen ten or more times. The chain uses TRBV29-1 and TRBJ2-1; D gene ambiguous. There are 12 residues in the CDR3. Germline CDR1 is SQVTM and CDR2 is ANQGSEA. V gave up 4 bases and J gave up 5 bases, with 9 bases separating them. The DNA for the CDR3 is TGCAGCGTTGCTGCGAGGAACAATGAGCAGTTCTTC. Its protein is CSVAARNNEQFF.

This clonotype was recorded many times. The chain couples TRBV19 to TRBJ1-5; possibly TRBD1 for D (6 bases). The V gene's germline CDR1 is LNHDA and CDR2 SQIVND (reference sequence). V was trimmed by 4 bases and J by 8 bases, leaving 15 bases between them. CDR3 length: 14 residues. CDR3 residues: CASSTPQGRKPQHF. CDR3 DNA sequence: TGTGCCAGTAGTACGCCACAGGGTCGAAAGCCCCAGCATTTT.

In its sample, this clonotype was seen many times. The chain recombines TRBV21-1 with TRBJ1-1. TRBV21-1 counts as a pseudogene. This CDR3 has 10 residues. The DNA for the CDR3 is TGTGCCAGCAGCAATAGTGAAGCTTTCTTT. This codes for CASSNSEAFF.

This clonotype was detected ten times or more. The V and J genes are TRBV20-1 and TRBJ1-6; TRBD1 agrees at 8 bases. Germline V gene lookup returns CDR1 DFQATT and CDR2 SNEGSKA (reference sequence). Trimming took 2 bases from V and 14 from J; bases not matched to a gene: 11. CDR3 length: 14 amino acids. CDR3 sequence: CSARSATGDLTLHF. The CDR3 DNA reads as TGCAGTGCTAGATCCGCGACAGGGGATCTAACCCTCCACTTT.

This clonotype has ten or more counts. The chain employs TRBV3-1 and TRBJ2-2; 7 bases map to TRBD1. The germline V gene encodes CDR1 LGHDT and CDR2 YNNKEL (reference sequence). This CDR3 spans 16 amino acids. The ends lost 2 bases at V and 0 bases at J; junction bases unmatched: 3. CDR3 bases: TGTGCCAGCAGCCAAACTCAGGGGGCGAACACCGGGGAGCTGTTTTTT. It is translated as CASSQTQGANTGELFF.

This clonotype has a count of ten or more. This rearrangement joins TRBV5-1 to TRBJ2-4, with D uncertain. The CDR3 sequence is 16 residues long. CDR1 is SGHRS, CDR2 YFSETQ, per germline. The V end was cut by 0 bases, the J end by 8 bases, with 18 bases between. CDR3: CASSLGGRPAMDIQYF. The CDR3 nucleotides are TGCGCCAGCAGCTTGGGCGGCAGACCGGCGATGGACATTCAGTACTTC.

At least ten counts were recorded for this clonotype. The CDR3 nucleotides are TGTGCCAGCAGCTTAGTGGGTCCCCGGGCAGGTCCATCCTACGAGCAGTACTTC. Translated: CASSLVGPRAGPSYEQYF. V gene TRBV11-2 combines with J gene TRBJ2-7; D remains unclear. Trimming removed 1 base at V and 1 base at J, with 20 bases between. This CDR3 has 18 amino acids. The V gene's germline CDR1 is SGHAT and CDR2 FQNNGV.

This clonotype was seen at least ten times. The rearrangement joins TRBV5-1 to TRBJ2-2; D remains unclear. The CDR3 has 13 residues. With 1 base removed from V and 5 bases from J, the gap between germline ends came to 6 bases. Germline V gene data show CDR1 as SGHRS and CDR2 as YFSETQ. CDR3 nucleotides: TGCGCCAGCAGCTTGAGGGAAACCGGGGAGCTGTTTTTT. Translated, it gives CASSLRETGELFF.

This clonotype was detected ten times or more. DNA of the CDR3: TGTGCCAGCTCACCATTCGGAGAGACCCAGTACTTC. This codes for CASSPFGETQYF. The chain combines TRBV18 with TRBJ2-5; no reliable D call. V was clipped by 2 bases and J by 4 bases, with 5 bases between them. The CDR3 extends over 12 amino acids. Germline CDR1 is KGHSH and CDR2 is LQKENI.

This clonotype came up a few times. The rearrangement uses TRBV7-2 and TRBJ2-4; possibly TRBD1 for D (6 bases). V was cut by 2 bases and J by 7 bases, with 12 bases left in between. Germline loops: CDR1 SGHTA, CDR2 FQGNSA. The CDR3 totals 14 residues. The CDR3 DNA reads as TGTGCCAGCAGCTTATTCCGGACAGACAACATTCAGTACTTC. The encoded protein is CASSLFRTDNIQYF.

This clonotype was detected many times. V usage is TRBV20-1 and J usage is TRBJ2-5; 8 nucleotides align to TRBD2. CDR1 and CDR2 (germline): DFQATT, SNEGSKA (reference sequence). The CDR3 consists of 14 residues. With 5 bases clipped from V and 7 bases from J, the junction kept 12 bases outside the gene matches. CDR3 sequence: CSAPSGTRKATQYF. The CDR3 DNA sequence: TGCAGTGCTCCCTCCGGGACTAGAAAAGCGACCCAGTACTTC.

This clonotype showed up many times. One junction end does not reproduce the germline sequence, and a read error may be involved. The chain links TRBV7-9 to TRBJ1-5; TRBD1 matches 7 bases. The germline CDR1 and CDR2 sequences are SEHNR and FQNEAQ (reference sequence). The CDR3 loop spans 16 amino acids. In nucleotides, the CDR3 is TGTGCCAGCAGCCTAGCGGGACAGAATAGCAATCAGCCCCAGCATTTT. It specifies CASSLAGQNSNQPQHF.

This clonotype appeared many times. This rearrangement joins TRBV6-1 to TRBJ1-1; possibly TRBD1 for D (6 bases). Germline V gene lookup returns CDR1 MNHNS and CDR2 SASEGT. V shed 6 bases and J shed 7 bases, with 21 bases lying between them. The CDR3 sequence is 15 residues long. CDR3 DNA: TGTGCCAGCAGCCCGAGAGGGGGGGGGGGCCTTGAAGCTTTCTTT. Its protein product is CASSPRGGGGLEAFF.

This chain joins TRBV6-4 and TRBJ2-1; perhaps D is TRBD1 or TRBD2 (5 bases each). Germline CDR1 reads MRHNA; CDR2 reads SNTAGT. The CDR3 spans 12 residues. Trimming cost V 8 bases and J 5 bases, with 10 bases left between them. CDR3 nucleotide sequence: TGTGCCAGCGGGGACCAAAACAATGAGCAGTTCTTC. Protein product: CASGDQNNEQFF.